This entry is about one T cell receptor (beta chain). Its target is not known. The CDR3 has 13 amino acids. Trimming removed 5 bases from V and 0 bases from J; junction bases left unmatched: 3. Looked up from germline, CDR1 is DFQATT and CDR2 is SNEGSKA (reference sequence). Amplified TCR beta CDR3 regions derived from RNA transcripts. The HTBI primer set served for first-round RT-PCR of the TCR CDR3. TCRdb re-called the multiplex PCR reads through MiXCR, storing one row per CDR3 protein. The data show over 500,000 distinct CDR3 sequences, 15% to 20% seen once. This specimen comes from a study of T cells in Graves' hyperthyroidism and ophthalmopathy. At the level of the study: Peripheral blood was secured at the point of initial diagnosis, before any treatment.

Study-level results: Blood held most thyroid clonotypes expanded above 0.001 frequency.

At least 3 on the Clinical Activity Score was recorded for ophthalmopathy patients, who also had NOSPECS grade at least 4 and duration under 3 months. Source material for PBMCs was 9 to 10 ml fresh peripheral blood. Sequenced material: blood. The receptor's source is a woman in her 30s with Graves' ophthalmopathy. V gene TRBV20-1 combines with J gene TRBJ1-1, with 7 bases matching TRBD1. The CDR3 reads CSALGQLNTEAFF. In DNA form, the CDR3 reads TGCAGTGCTTTGGGACAGTTGAACACTGAAGCTTTCTTT.